This T cell receptor (beta chain) was captured by sequencing in a study of tumor-infiltrating lymphocytes in primary liver carcinoma (dated by TCRdb to between 2016 and 2019). Background on the whole study: The five patients, three men and two women aged 30 to 69 years, had hepatocellular carcinoma (four) or combined HCC and intrahepatic cholangiocarcinoma (one). The five patients had tumors staged T1-T3 N0M0, with maximum diameters ranging from about 4.2 to 10 cm. Samples yielded roughly 3.5 to 7.13 million productive TCRbeta reads; read depth did not differ significantly between tissue types. TCRbeta repertoire sequencing, expression microarrays and whole-exome sequencing were combined in the study across five regions of each liver tumor, with adjacent normal tissue and blood also included. A total of approximately 35 specimens from 5 patients underwent TCRbeta repertoire sequencing, comprising 25 tumor regions, 5 adjacent noncancerous liver tissues and 5 peripheral blood samples. To link TCRbeta repertoire diversity to the local molecular phenotype, the 20 to 30 tumor region samples were profiled with Agilent mRNA microarrays. Repertoires from technical replicates were highly reproducible, with mean shared-clone rates roughly 0.87 and correlation coefficients above 0.95.

Starting from approximately 500 ng total RNA, TCRbeta-specific cDNA was produced by reverse transcription with a constant-region primer and ProtoScript II reverse transcriptase. TCRbeta libraries were built with three nested multiplex PCR rounds, a slightly modified ARM-PCR procedure. A final 25-cycle PCR with Deep VentR polymerase added sample barcodes and Illumina adapters. Before sequencing, amplicons of 200-500 bp were gel-purified using a QIAquick gel extraction kit. An Illumina HiSeq 2500 was used to sequence the TCRbeta amplicons with 250-bp paired-end reads. On the study's bioinformatics: To recover full CDR3 sequences, reads were quality-trimmed using Trimmomatic v0.33 and paired reads were then merged using FLASH v1.2.11. V, D and J germline segments were assigned to the rearranged TCRbeta sequences using MiGEC v1.2.1b. Clonotype statistics, along with Shannon-Wiener diversity indices, were calculated using VDJtools v1.0.0. Except for diversity analysis, only each sample's 250 most abundant clonotypes were used in subsequent analyses to reduce sampling bias. TCRdb reanalyzed the raw reads on its own, using fastp at Q25 for trimming and MiXCR for clone calling, and kept in-frame beta chains. All rows with the same CDR3 protein become a single entry with the most common DNA and genes. None of the V and J calls come from the authors' own analysis; TCRdb made them. Within this sample are more than 100,000 distinct CDR3 sequences, with around two thirds of them counted one time only. Approximately 9.9% of the sample belongs to the ten largest clones.

This clonotype was found a few times. Its antigen remains unidentified. No base-level quality is on record; no much larger clone is a single base apart. What the work shows at the level of the full study, not this receptor alone: Compared with blood, tumors had a significantly larger share of the repertoire taken up by the top 250 clones (p = 0.039). Comparison of CD4+ and CD8+ T cell repertoires was precluded by the use of bulk unsorted samples. Only the TCR beta chain was sequenced, so true repertoire diversity is likely underestimated because unpaired alpha chains were not captured. Only roughly 7-24% of top clones appeared in all five regions of a tumor, which suggests that tumor-infiltrating T cells are spatially heterogeneous. Repertoire overlap was found to be higher between tumor regions (mean around 35%) than between tumor-adjacent (roughly 17%) or tumor-blood (around 15%) pairs, consistent with antigen-driven expansion. The study included only a few patients, and the authors note findings should be validated in a larger study.

Total RNA and DNA were co-extracted without cell sorting from 20-30 mg of bulk tissue using the AllPrep DNA/RNA mini kit. Roughly five patients with histopathologically diagnosed primary liver carcinoma underwent surgical resection in China between 2015 and March 2016. Chronic HBV infection was present in the patients, and the patients were treatment-naive at sampling. Each tumor was sampled at five spatially separated regions: the superior, inferior, left-lateral and right-lateral poles and the tumor centre. Histological examination found more than 75% viable tumor cells in every tumor sample. Fresh tumor and adjacent tissue pieces were bisected; one half was stored in RNAlater at -80°C, the other sent for histology. The source is a woman in her sixties or seventies with primary liver carcinoma and hepatitis B virus infection. Sequenced material: liver tumor tissue from sampling region 1. According to the study, the label for this sample's cell subset or site signals: tumor region T1, superior pole.

The CDR3 is CASSLDLGTGPEYF. The bases read TGTGCCAGCAGCCTGGATCTGGGGACAGGGCCAGAGTACTTC. The rearranged segments are TRBV11-2 and TRBJ2-5, with 9 central nucleotides matching TRBD1. Trimming takes 5 bases off V and 12 bases off J; junction bases not matched to a gene: 13. CDR1 and CDR2 are drawn from the germline V gene: SGHAT, FQNNGV. Spanning cysteine to phenylalanine, the CDR3 consists of 14 amino acids. Of all the DNA, just the CDR3 is kept, 42 bases in frame from base 1. The entire variable domain, with the stretches around the CDR3 drawn from the reference TRBV11-2 and TRBJ2-5 proteins, is EAGVAQSPRYKIIEKRQSVAFWCNPISGHATLYWYQQILGQGPKLLIQFQNNGVVDDSQLPKDRFSAERLKGVDSTLKIQPAKLEDSAVYLCASSLDLGTGPEYFGPGTRLLVL.